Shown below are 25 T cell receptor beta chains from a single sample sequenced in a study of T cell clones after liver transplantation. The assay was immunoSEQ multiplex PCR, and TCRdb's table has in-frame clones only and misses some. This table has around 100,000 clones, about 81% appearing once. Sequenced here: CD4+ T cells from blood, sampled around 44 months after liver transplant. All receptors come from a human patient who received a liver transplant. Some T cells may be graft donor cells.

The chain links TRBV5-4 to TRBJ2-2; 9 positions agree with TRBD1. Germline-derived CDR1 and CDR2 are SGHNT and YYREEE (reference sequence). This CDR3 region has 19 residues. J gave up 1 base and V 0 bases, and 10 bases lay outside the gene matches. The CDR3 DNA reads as TGTGCCAGCAGCTTGGATTACGCCCGGGACAGGGTGAACACCGGGGAGCTGTTTTTT. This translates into CASSLDYARDRVNTGELFF.

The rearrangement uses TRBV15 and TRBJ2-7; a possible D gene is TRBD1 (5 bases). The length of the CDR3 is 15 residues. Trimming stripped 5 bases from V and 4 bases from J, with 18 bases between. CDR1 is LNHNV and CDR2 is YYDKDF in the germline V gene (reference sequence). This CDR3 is CATSPTGYTSYEQYF. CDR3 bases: TGTGCCACCAGCCCTACAGGATACACCTCATACGAGCAGTACTTC.

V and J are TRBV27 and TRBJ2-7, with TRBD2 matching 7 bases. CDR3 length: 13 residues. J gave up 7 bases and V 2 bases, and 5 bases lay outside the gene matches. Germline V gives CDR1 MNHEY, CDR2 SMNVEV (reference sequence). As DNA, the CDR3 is TGTGCCAGCAGTTTAAGGCCGGGAGGAGAGCAGTACTTC. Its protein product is CASSLRPGGEQYF.

CDR3 sequence reads: CASLAGGAIVEQFF. CDR3 nucleotides: TGTGCCAGTCTAGCGGGGGGGGCAATAGTGGAGCAGTTCTTC. This chain connects TRBV2 to TRBJ2-1; 12 positions match TRBD2. Germline V gives CDR1 SNHLY, CDR2 FYNNEI. Trimming cost V 9 bases and J 10 bases; bases outside gene matches: 10. CDR3 length: 14 amino acids.

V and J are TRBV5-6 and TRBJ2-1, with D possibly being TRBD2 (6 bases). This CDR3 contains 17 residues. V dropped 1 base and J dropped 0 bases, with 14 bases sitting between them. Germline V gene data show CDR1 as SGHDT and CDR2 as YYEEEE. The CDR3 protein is CASSLTGGASSYNEQFF. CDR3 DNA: TGTGCCAGCAGCTTGACCGGCGGGGCGAGCTCCTACAATGAGCAGTTCTTC.

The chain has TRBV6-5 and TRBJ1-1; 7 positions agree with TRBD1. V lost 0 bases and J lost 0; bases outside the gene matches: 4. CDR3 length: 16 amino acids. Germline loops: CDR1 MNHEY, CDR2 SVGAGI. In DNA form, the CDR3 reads TGTGCCAGCAGTTACTCGGGACAGAGACTGAACACTGAAGCTTTCTTT. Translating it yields CASSYSGQRLNTEAFF.

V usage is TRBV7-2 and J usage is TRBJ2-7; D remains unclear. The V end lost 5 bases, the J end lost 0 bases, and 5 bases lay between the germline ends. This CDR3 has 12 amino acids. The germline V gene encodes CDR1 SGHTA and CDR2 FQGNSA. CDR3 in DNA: TGTGCCAGCAGCCTCAACTCCTACGAGCAGTACTTC. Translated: CASSLNSYEQYF.

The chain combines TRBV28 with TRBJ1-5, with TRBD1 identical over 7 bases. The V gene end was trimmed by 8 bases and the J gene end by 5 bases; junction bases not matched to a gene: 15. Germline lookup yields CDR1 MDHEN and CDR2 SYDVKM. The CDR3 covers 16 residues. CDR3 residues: CASCRDRGRPDQPQHF. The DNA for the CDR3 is TGTGCCAGCTGCCGTGATAGGGGGCGACCAGATCAGCCCCAGCATTTT.

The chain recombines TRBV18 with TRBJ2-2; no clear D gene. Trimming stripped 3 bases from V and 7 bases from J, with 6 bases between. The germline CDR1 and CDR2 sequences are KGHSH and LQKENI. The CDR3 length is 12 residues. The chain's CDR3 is CASSPVGGELFF. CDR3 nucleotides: TGTGCCAGCTCACCGGTGGGCGGGGAGCTGTTTTTT.

CDR3: CASGLVGFRAFF. CDR3 nucleotide sequence: TGTGCTAGTGGTTTGGTGGGTTTTAGGGCTTTCTTT. The V and J genes are TRBV12-5 and TRBJ1-1; no clear D. The V and J ends lost 0 bases and 11 bases respectively, with 10 bases between them. The CDR3 has 12 amino acids. Germline CDR1 is LGHNT and CDR2 is FRNRAP.

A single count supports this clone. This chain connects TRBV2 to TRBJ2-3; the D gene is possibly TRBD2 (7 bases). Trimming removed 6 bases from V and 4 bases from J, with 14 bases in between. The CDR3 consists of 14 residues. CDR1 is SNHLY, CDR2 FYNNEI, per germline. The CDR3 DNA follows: TGTGCCAGCAGCCAGGGAGGGGGAGCAGATACGCAGTATTTT. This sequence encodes CASSQGGGADTQYF.

The CDR3 nucleotides read TGTGCCTACCTCCCGGGGGGGGTGGCGAGCACAGATACGCAGTATTTT. This gives the protein CAYLPGGVASTDTQYF. V gene TRBV30 combines with J gene TRBJ2-3; 8 nucleotides agree with TRBD2. Looked up from germline, CDR1 is GTSNPN and CDR2 is SVGIG (reference sequence). V shed 7 bases and J 0 bases; nucleotides not matched to a gene: 12. The CDR3 is made up of 16 amino acids.

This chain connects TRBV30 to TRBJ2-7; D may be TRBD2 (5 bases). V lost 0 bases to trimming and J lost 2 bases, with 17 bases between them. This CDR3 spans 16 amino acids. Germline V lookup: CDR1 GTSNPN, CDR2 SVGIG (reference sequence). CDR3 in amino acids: CAWSVASKMRAYEQYF. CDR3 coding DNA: TGTGCCTGGAGTGTAGCTTCTAAAATGCGGGCCTACGAGCAGTACTTC.

CDR3 amino acids: CASSKRDRGREQYF. The CDR3 nucleotides are TGTGCCAGCAGTAAGAGGGACAGGGGGCGGGAGCAGTACTTC. The V and J genes are TRBV27 and TRBJ2-7; 12 bases fit TRBD1. Germline V gene sequence: CDR1 MNHEY, CDR2 SMNVEV (reference sequence). V gave up 5 bases and J gave up 7 bases; unmatched junction bases: 6. This CDR3 comprises 14 residues.

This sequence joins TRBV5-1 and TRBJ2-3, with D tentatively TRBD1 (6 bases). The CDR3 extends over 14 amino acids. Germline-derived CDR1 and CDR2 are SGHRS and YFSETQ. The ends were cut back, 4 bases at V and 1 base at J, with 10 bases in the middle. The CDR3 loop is CASSGDRRTDTQYF. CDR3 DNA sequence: TGCGCCAGCAGCGGAGACAGGCGCACAGATACGCAGTATTTT.

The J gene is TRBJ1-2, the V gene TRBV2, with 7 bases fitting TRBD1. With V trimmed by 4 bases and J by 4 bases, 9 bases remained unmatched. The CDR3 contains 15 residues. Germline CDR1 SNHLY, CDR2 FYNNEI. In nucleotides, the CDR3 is TGTGCCAGCAGTGGACAGGGTCAAATCGGCTATGGCTACACCTTC. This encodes CASSGQGQIGYGYTF.

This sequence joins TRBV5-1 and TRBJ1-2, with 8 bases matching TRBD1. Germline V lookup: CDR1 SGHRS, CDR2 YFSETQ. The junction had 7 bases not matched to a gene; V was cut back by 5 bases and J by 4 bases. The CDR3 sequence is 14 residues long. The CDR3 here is CASRPGQGTYGYTF. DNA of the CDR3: TGCGCCAGCAGGCCCGGACAGGGAACCTATGGCTACACCTTC. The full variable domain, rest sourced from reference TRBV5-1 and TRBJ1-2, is KAGVTQTPRYLIKTRGQQVTLSCSPISGHRSVSWYQQTPGQGLQFLFEYFSETQRNKGNFPGRFSGRQFSNSRSEMNVSTLELGDSALYLCASRPGQGTYGYTFGSGTRLTVV.

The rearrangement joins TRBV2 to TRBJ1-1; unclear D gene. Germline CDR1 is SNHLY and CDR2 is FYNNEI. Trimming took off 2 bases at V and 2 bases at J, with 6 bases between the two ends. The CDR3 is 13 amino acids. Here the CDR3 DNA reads TGTGCCAGCAGTGAAATGGGTAACACTGAAGCTTTCTTT. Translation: CASSEMGNTEAFF.

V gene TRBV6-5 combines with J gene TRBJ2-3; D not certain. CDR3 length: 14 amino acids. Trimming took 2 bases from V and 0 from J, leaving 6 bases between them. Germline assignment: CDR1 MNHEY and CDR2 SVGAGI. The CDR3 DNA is TGTGCCAGCAGTTACCCCTTTAGCACAGATACGCAGTATTTT. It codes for CASSYPFSTDTQYF.

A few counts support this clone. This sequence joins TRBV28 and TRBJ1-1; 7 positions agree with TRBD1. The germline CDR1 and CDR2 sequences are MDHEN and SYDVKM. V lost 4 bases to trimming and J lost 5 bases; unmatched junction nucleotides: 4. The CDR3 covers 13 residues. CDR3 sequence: CASSSGRGTEAFF. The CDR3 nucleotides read TGTGCCAGCAGTTCGGGCAGGGGGACTGAAGCTTTCTTT.

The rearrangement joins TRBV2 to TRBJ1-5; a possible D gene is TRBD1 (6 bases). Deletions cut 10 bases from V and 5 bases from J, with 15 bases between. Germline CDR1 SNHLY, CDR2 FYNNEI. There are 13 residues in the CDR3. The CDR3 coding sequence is TGTGCCATTCAGGGGTCTGGTGATCAGCCCCAGCATTTT. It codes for CAIQGSGDQPQHF.

The CDR3 DNA is TGTGCCAGCAGTCCCCGCGGACAGTTTGATAGCAATCAGCCCCAGCATTTT. The encoded protein is CASSPRGQFDSNQPQHF. The chain employs TRBV28 and TRBJ1-5, with a tentative D call TRBD1 (6 bases). V dropped 5 bases and J dropped 0 bases, with 17 bases sitting between them. The length of the CDR3 is 17 residues. CDR1 and CDR2 (germline): MDHEN, SYDVKM.

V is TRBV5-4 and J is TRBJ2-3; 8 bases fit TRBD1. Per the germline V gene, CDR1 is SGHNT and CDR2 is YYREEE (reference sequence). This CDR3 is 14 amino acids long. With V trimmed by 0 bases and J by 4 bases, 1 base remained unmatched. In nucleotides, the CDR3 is TGTGCCAGCAGCTTGGCAGGGGGCGCAGATACGCAGTATTTT. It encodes CASSLAGGADTQYF.

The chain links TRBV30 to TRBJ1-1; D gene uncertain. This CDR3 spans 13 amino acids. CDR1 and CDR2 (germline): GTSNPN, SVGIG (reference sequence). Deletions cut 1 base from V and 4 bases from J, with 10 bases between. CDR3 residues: CAWSGTPGTEAFF. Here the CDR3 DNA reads TGTGCCTGGAGTGGGACCCCCGGCACTGAAGCTTTCTTT.

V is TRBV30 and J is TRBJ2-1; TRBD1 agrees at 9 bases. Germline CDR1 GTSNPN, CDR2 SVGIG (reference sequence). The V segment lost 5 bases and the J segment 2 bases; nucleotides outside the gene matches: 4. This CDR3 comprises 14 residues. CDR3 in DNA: TGTGCCTGGGGGGGGACAGGGACCTACAATGAGCAGTTCTTC. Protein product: CAWGGTGTYNEQFF. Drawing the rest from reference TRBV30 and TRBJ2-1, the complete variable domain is SQTIHQWPATLVQPVGSPLSLECTVEGTSNPNLYWYRQAAGRGLQLLFYSVGIGQISSEVPQNLSASRPQDRQFILSSKKLLLSDSGFYLCAWGGTGTYNEQFFGPGTRLTVL.